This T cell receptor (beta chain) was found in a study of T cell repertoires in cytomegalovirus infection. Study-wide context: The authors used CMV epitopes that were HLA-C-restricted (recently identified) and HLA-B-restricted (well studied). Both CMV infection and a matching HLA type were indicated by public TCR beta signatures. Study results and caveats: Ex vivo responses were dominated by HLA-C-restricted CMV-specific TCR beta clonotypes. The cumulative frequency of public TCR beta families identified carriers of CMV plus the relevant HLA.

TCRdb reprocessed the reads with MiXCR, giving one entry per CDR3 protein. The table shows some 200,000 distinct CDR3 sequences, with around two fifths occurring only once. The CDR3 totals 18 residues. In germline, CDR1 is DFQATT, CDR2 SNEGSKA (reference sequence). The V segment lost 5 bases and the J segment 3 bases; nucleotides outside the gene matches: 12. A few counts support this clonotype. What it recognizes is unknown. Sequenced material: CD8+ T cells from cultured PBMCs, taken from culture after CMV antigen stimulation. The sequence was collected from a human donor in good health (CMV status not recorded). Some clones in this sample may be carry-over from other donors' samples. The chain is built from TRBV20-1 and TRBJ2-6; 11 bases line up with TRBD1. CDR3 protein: CSAPPWGQGESGANVLTF. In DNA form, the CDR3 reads TGCAGTGCTCCCCCCTGGGGACAGGGGGAAAGTGGGGCCAACGTCCTGACTTTC.